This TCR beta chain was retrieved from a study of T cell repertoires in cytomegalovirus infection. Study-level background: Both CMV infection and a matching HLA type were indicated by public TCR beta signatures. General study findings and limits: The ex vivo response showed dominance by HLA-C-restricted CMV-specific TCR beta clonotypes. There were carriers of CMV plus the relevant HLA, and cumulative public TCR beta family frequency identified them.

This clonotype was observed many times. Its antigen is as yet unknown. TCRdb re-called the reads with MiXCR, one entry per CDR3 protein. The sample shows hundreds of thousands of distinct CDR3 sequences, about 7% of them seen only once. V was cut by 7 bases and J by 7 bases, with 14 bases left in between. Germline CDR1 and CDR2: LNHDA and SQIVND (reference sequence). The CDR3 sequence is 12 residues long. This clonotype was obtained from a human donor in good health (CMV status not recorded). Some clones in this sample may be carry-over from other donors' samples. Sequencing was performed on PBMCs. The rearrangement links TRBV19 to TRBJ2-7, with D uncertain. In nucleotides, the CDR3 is TGTGCCAGTAAAGGATACGACTTTGAGCAGTACTTC. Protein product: CASKGYDFEQYF.